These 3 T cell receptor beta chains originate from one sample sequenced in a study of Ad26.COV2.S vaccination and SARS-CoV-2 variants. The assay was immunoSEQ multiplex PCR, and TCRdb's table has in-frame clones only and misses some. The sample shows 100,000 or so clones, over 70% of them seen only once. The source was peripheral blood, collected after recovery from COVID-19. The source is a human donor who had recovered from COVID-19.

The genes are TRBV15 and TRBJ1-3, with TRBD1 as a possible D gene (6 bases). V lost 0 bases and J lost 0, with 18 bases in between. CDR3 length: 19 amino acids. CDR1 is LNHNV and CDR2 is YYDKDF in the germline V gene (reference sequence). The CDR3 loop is CATSREGYGGGGSGNTIYF. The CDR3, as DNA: TGTGCCACCAGCAGAGAAGGGTATGGGGGCGGCGGCTCTGGAAACACCATATATTTT.

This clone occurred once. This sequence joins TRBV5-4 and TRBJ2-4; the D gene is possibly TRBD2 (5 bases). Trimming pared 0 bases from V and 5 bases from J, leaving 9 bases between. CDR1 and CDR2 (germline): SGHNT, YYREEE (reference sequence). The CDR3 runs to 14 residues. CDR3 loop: CASSLGGRQNIQYF. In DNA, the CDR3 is TGTGCCAGCAGCTTGGGAGGGCGGCAAAACATTCAGTACTTC. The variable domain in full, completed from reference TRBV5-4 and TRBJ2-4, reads ETGVTQSPTHLIKTRGQQVTLRCSSQSGHNTVSWYQQALGQGPQFIFQYYREEENGRGNFPPRFSGLQFPNYSSELNVNALELDDSALYLCASSLGGRQNIQYFGAGTRLSVL.

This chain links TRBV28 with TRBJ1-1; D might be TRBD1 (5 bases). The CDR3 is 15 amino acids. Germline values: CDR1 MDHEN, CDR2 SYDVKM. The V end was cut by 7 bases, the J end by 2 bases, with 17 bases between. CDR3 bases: TGTGCCAGCATCCGGAGCAGGGCCCCCAACACTGAAGCTTTCTTT. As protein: CASIRSRAPNTEAFF.